The next 3 T cell receptor beta chains were all read from a single sample in a study of T cell responses to AZD1222 COVID-19 vaccine. TCRdb's copy holds only in-frame clones and misses some; the assay was immunoSEQ multiplex PCR. The sample includes some 25,000 clones, approximately 90% of them seen just once. Here the sequenced sample was peripheral blood, taken 28 days after the second AZD1222 dose. These receptors all stem from an adult who received the AZD1222 COVID-19 vaccine.

This clone was counted only a few times. The V call is TRBV19, the J call TRBJ2-1; maybe TRBD2 (5 bases). Germline loops: CDR1 LNHDA, CDR2 SQIVND (reference sequence). With 10 bases removed from V and 5 bases from J, the gap between germline ends came to 15 bases. There are 13 residues in the CDR3. The CDR3 reads CATQRAANNEQFF. The CDR3 DNA is TGTGCCACCCAGCGAGCGGCAAACAATGAGCAGTTCTTC.

The chain uses TRBV5-1 and TRBJ2-7; 7 nucleotides line up with TRBD1. Germline V gene data show CDR1 as SGHRS and CDR2 as YFSETQ. The V and J ends lost 4 bases and 2 bases, in that order; junction bases with no gene match: 6. This CDR3 has 14 residues. The CDR3 sequence is CASSPTGDTYEQYF. As DNA, the CDR3 is TGCGCCAGCAGCCCCACAGGGGACACCTACGAGCAGTACTTC.

This clone was detected only a few times. The chain uses TRBV28 and TRBJ2-1; TRBD2 matches 13 bases. CDR1 and CDR2 from the germline V gene are MDHEN and SYDVKM. Losses at the gene ends were 5 bases for V and 8 bases for J; bases not matched to a gene: 6. The length of the CDR3 is 15 residues. CDR3 in DNA: TGTGCCAGCAGTCGTTGGACTAGCGGGAGCCATGAGCAGTTCTTC. Residues: CASSRWTSGSHEQFF. The full variable domain, completed using reference TRBV28 and TRBJ2-1, is DVKVTQSSRYLVKRTGEKVFLECVQDMDHENMFWYRQDPGLGLRLIYFSYDVKMKEKGDIPEGYSVSREKKERFSLILESASTNQTSMYLCASSRWTSGSHEQFFGPGTRLTVL.